Listed here are 6 T cell receptor beta chains from one sample, sequenced in a study of graft-versus-host responses after intestinal transplantation. No cognate antigen is known for these TCRs. The protocol was immunoSEQ multiplex PCR, while the TCRdb copy is restricted to in-frame clones and leaves out a portion. The sample has 95,000 to 110,000 clones, more than 85% seen once; the top ten hold about 1%. Source: unstimulated CD4+ T cells sorted from spleen or lymph node cells, taken before intestinal transplant. All receptors come from a human donor who received an intestinal transplant.

V and J are TRBV7-3 and TRBJ2-7; D uncertain. V dropped 5 bases and J dropped 2 bases, with 4 bases sitting between them. Germline CDR1 reads SGHTA; CDR2 reads FQGTGA. The length of the CDR3 is 11 residues. The CDR3 sequence is CASSNTYEQYF. CDR3 DNA sequence: TGTGCCAGCAGCAATACCTACGAGCAGTACTTC.

This chain connects TRBV6-6 to TRBJ2-7, with 13 bases matching TRBD2. The germline V gene encodes CDR1 MNHNY and CDR2 SVGAGI (reference sequence). After removal of 5 bases from V and 3 bases from J, the junction contained 4 bases not matched to a gene. CDR3 length: 15 amino acids. The CDR3 sequence: CASSTTSGRFYEQYF. DNA for the CDR3: TGTGCCAGCAGTACGACTAGCGGGAGGTTCTACGAGCAGTACTTC.

V usage is TRBV5-1 and J usage is TRBJ2-1; perhaps TRBD2 as D (6 bases). Trimming removed 0 bases at V and 7 bases at J, with 8 bases between. The CDR3 is 13 residues long. Germline V gene data show CDR1 as SGHRS and CDR2 as YFSETQ. DNA for the CDR3: TGCGCCAGCAGCTTGGAAGGGACTAATGAGCAGTTCTTC. This codes for CASSLEGTNEQFF.

This chain joins TRBV11-2 and TRBJ2-6, with D uncertain. The germline V gene has CDR1 SGHAT and CDR2 FQNNGV. The V end was cut by 5 bases, the J end by 4 bases, with 9 bases between. This CDR3 has 14 amino acids. This CDR3 is CASSPLGGANVLTF. The CDR3 DNA is TGTGCCAGCAGCCCGTTGGGAGGGGCCAACGTCCTGACTTTC.

The genes are TRBV27 and TRBJ2-1, with 8 bases aligning to TRBD2. The J segment lost 5 bases and the V segment lost 3 bases, leaving 9 bases of the junction unmatched. This CDR3 spans 16 amino acids. Per the germline V gene, CDR1 is MNHEY and CDR2 is SMNVEV (reference sequence). DNA of the CDR3: TGTGCCAGCAGTTTTTGGGGCGGGAGGAGAGACAATGAGCAGTTCTTC. It translates to CASSFWGGRRDNEQFF.

This chain joins TRBV5-4 and TRBJ2-5, with a possible D match to TRBD2 (5 bases). The germline CDR1 and CDR2 sequences are SGHNT and YYREEE (reference sequence). CDR3 size: 13 residues. V shed 5 bases and J shed 4 bases, with 12 bases lying between them. The CDR3 region has the DNA TGTGCCAGCAGAGCGGATGTAGTAGAGACCCAGTACTTC. Its protein is CASRADVVETQYF.